The source of this TCR beta chain is a study of T cell responses to AZD1222 COVID-19 vaccine. As for the study in general: Pooling covered second doses at about 4 or about 12 weeks.

The data were produced by immunoSEQ multiplex PCR, yet TCRdb's version contains in-frame clones alone and is incomplete. The data contain about 160,000 clones, 88% of them singletons. The sample holds a few counts of this clone. The target antigen is unknown. Study observations and caveats: Nearly half of spike-specific TCRs reportedly target unmutated variant regions. A mostly white British donor set with more females was recruited, and clonal diversity was possibly underestimated. Without day 14 samples, only post-peak T cell repertoires were studied.

Germline lookup yields CDR1 GTSNPN and CDR2 SVGIG (reference sequence). The ends were cut back, 8 bases at V and 0 bases at J, with 19 bases in the middle. The CDR3 sequence is 15 residues long. Here the sequenced sample was peripheral blood, taken on day 0 of AZD1222 vaccination. This TCR came from an adult in good health. The V call is TRBV30, the J call TRBJ1-2; D not certain. The CDR3 DNA reads as TGTGCCCTGGAAAGGGCGGAGTGGACTAACTATGGCTACACCTTC. Protein: CALERAEWTNYGYTF. Drawing the rest from reference TRBV30 and TRBJ1-2, the complete variable domain is SQTIHQWPATLVQPVGSPLSLECTVEGTSNPNLYWYRQAAGRGLQLLFYSVGIGQISSEVPQNLSASRPQDRQFILSSKKLLLSDSGFYLCALERAEWTNYGYTFGSGTRLTVV.